The rows below give T cell receptor beta chains drawn from one sample of a study of blood T cell repertoires in COVID-19. The repertoire was sequenced with immunoSEQ multiplex PCR; TCRdb's copy has only in-frame clones and lacks some. The repertoire includes approximately 97,000 clones, about four fifths of them detected once, and roughly 4.1% sits in the top ten. Sequencing was carried out using peripheral blood. The receptors here all came from a human donor in a cohort sampled during active COVID-19. CDR3s include the opening cysteine and the closing phenylalanine or tryptophan. A D gene is named only where the DNA matches it firmly.

v_call	j_call	d_call	cdr3_aa	cdr3_nt
TRBV7-3	TRBJ1-2	.	CASSFDSGIGYTF	TGTGCCAGCAGCTTCGACTCGGGGATTGGCTACACCTTC
TRBV3-1/TRBV3-2	TRBJ1-2	.	CASSQEPREDYGYTF	TGTGCCAGCAGCCAAGAACCCCGGGAAGACTATGGCTACACCTTC
TRBV12-3/TRBV12-4	TRBJ2-1	.	CASGGFYNEQFF	TGTGCCAGCGGGGGGTTCTACAATGAGCAGTTCTTC
TRBV25-1	TRBJ1-6	.	CASSYKAGAPLHF	TGTGCCAGCAGTTATAAGGCCGGGGCACCCCTCCACTTT
TRBV27	TRBJ2-1	TRBD2	CASSLKKALAGGPSNEQFF	TGTGCCAGCAGTTTAAAAAAAGCCCTAGCGGGGGGACCGAGCAATGAGCAGTTCTTC
TRBV5-1	TRBJ2-5	.	CASSEPEETQYF	TGCGCCAGCAGCGAGCCGGAAGAGACCCAGTACTTC
TRBV3-1/TRBV3-2	TRBJ2-5	.	CASSQGLQETQYF	TGTGCCAGCAGCCAAGGACTCCAAGAGACCCAGTACTTC
TRBV4-1	TRBJ1-2	TRBD1	CASSQDRGQGGYTF	TGCGCCAGCAGCCAAGATAGGGGGCAGGGAGGCTACACCTTC
TRBV27	TRBJ1-2	TRBD1	CASRGTGTGYGYTF	TGTGCCAGCAGAGGGACAGGGACAGGGTATGGCTACACCTTC
TRBV11-2	TRBJ1-2	.	CASSREGVGYTF	TGTGCCAGCAGCCGGGAAGGTGTTGGCTACACCTTC
TRBV7-3	TRBJ1-2	TRBD1	CASSLTGDYGYTF	TGTGCCAGCAGCTTGACAGGGGATTATGGCTACACCTTC